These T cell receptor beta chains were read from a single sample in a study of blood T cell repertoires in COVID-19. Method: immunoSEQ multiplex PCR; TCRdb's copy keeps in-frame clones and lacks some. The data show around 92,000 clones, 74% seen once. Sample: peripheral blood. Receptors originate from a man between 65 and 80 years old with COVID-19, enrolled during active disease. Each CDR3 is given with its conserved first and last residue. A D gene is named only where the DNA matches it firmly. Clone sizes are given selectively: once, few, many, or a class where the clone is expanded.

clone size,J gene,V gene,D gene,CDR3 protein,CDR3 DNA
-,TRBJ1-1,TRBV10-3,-,CAIVPEAGGTEAFF,TGTGCCATCGTACCGGAGGCCGGTGGCACTGAAGCTTTCTTT
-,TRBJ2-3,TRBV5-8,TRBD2,CASSLWLAESTDTQYF,TGTGCCAGCAGCTTATGGCTAGCGGAAAGCACAGATACGCAGTATTTT
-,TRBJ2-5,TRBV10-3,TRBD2,CAISDRAGRAQETQYF,TGTGCCATCAGTGACCGGGCCGGGAGGGCCCAAGAGACCCAGTACTTC
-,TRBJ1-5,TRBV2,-,CASSEGRTAINQPQHF,TGTGCCAGCAGTGAAGGTCGGACAGCCATAAATCAGCCCCAGCATTTT
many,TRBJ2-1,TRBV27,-,CASSPQVSSYNEQFF,TGTGCCAGCAGTCCTCAGGTGAGCTCCTACAATGAGCAGTTCTTC
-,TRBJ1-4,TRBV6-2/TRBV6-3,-,CASSPNMVGEKLFF,TGTGCCAGCAGCCCGAACATGGTTGGCGAAAAACTGTTTTTT
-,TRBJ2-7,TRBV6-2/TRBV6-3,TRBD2,CASTPSGLAGMSEQYF,TGTGCCAGCACCCCTTCCGGACTAGCGGGGATGAGCGAGCAGTACTTC
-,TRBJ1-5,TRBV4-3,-,CASSAFGGRDQPQHF,TGCGCCAGCAGCGCCTTTGGGGGGAGGGATCAGCCCCAGCATTTT
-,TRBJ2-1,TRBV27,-,CASSPQTRTNSYNEQFF,TGTGCCAGCAGTCCCCAGACTAGGACGAACTCCTACAATGAGCAGTTCTTC
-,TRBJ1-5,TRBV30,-,CAWSGQADQPQHF,TGTGCCTGGAGCGGCCAGGCTGATCAGCCCCAGCATTTT
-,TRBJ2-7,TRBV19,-,CASSIVSSYEQYF,TGTGCCAGTAGTATCGTCTCGAGCTACGAGCAGTACTTC
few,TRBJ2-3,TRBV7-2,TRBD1,CASSLTGQGWQYF,TGTGCCAGCAGCTTAACCGGACAGGGGTGGCAGTATTTT
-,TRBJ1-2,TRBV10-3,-,CAISESSAGGAYGYTF,TGTGCCATCAGTGAGTCGTCGGCGGGGGGGGCTTATGGCTACACCTTC
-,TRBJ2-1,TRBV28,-,CASSLLGQGFGEQFF,TGTGCCAGCAGTTTATTGGGCCAGGGGTTCGGGGAGCAGTTCTTC
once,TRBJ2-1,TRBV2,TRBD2,CASSLGLAGERDEQFF,TGTGCCAGCAGTTTAGGACTAGCGGGAGAAAGGGATGAGCAGTTCTTC
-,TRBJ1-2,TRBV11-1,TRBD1,CASSLRQGSYGYTF,TGTGCCAGCAGCCTACGACAGGGGAGCTATGGCTACACCTTC
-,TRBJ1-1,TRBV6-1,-,CASSEGGVNTEAFF,TGTGCCAGCAGTGAGGGAGGGGTGAACACTGAAGCTTTCTTT
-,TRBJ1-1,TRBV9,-,CASSPRGLTNTEAFF,TGTGCCAGCAGCCCCCGGGGACTGACGAACACTGAAGCTTTCTTT
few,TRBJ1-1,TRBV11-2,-,CASSSSRQSMNTEAFF,TGTGCCAGCAGCTCTTCAAGACAGAGCATGAACACTGAAGCTTTCTTT
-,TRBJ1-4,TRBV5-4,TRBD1,CATRQGASPTNEKLFF,TGTGCCACACGACAGGGGGCATCTCCAACTAATGAAAAACTGTTTTTT
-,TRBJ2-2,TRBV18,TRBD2,CASSPQTSGSYTGELFF,TGTGCCAGCTCACCGCAGACTAGCGGGAGTTATACCGGGGAGCTGTTTTTT
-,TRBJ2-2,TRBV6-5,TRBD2,CASSSLTSGRTGELFF,TGTGCCAGCAGTTCCCTTACTAGCGGGAGAACCGGGGAGCTGTTTTTT
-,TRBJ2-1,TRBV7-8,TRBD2,CASSLTSGRNEQFF,TGTGCCAGCAGCTTGACTAGCGGGAGGAATGAGCAGTTCTTC
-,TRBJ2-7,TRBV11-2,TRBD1,CASSSRTGDLAEQYF,TGTGCCAGCAGCTCCCGGACAGGCGACTTGGCCGAGCAGTACTTC
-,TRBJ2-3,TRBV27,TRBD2,CASSPTSEDTQYF,TGTGCCAGCAGTCCGACTAGCGAGGATACGCAGTATTTT
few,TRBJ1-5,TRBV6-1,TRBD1,CASSGLGTGGSNQPQHF,TGTGCCAGCAGTGGGCTGGGGACAGGGGGCAGCAATCAGCCCCAGCATTTT
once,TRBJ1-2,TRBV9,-,CASSAGLPPYGYTF,TGTGCCAGCAGCGCTGGACTACCTCCTTATGGCTACACCTTC
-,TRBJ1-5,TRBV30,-,CAWSVRGNQPQHF,TGTGCCTGGAGTGTACGGGGCAATCAGCCCCAGCATTTT
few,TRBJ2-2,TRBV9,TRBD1,CASSPTGTVYTGELFF,TGTGCCAGCAGCCCCACCGGGACAGTATACACCGGGGAGCTGTTTTTT
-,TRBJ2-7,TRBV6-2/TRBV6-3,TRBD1,CASSYPFGAGQAYEQYF,TGTGCCAGCAGTTACCCCTTCGGGGCGGGACAGGCCTACGAGCAGTACTTC
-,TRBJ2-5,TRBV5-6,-,CASSSAVLGIQETQYF,TGTGCCAGCAGCTCGGCGGTCCTCGGCATTCAAGAGACCCAGTACTTC
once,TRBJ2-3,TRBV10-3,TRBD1,CAISPTGSEDTQYF,TGTGCCATCAGCCCGACAGGGTCGGAAGATACGCAGTATTTT
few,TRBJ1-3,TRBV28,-,CASSPPLKNTIYF,TGTGCCAGCAGCCCCCCTCTTAAAAACACCATATATTTT
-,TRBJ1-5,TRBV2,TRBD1,CASRMAGGYSNQPQHF,TGTGCCAGCAGGATGGCAGGGGGATATAGCAATCAGCCCCAGCATTTT
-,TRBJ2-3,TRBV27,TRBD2,CASSLQASGSSATDTQYF,TGTGCCAGCAGTTTACAGGCTAGCGGGAGTTCCGCGACAGATACGCAGTATTTT
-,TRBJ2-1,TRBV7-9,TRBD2,CASSLVSGLAGGPWNEQFF,TGTGCCAGCAGCTTAGTGTCGGGACTAGCGGGAGGGCCGTGGAATGAGCAGTTCTTC
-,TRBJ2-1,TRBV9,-,CASSTILHQSSYNEQFF,TGTGCCAGCAGCACTATCCTACACCAAAGCTCCTACAATGAGCAGTTCTTC
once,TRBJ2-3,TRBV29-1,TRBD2,CSVGLAGPTDTQYF,TGCAGCGTTGGACTAGCGGGGCCCACAGATACGCAGTATTTT
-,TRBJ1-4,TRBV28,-,CASSPLGGIATNEKLFF,TGTGCCAGCAGCCCTCTTGGGGGGATTGCAACTAATGAAAAACTGTTTTTT
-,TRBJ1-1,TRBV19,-,CASSIDRAEAFF,TGTGCCAGTAGTATAGATCGAGCTGAAGCTTTCTTT
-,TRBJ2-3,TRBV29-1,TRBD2,CSVRAGGLADTQYF,TGCAGCGTGAGAGCGGGAGGTCTCGCAGATACGCAGTATTTT
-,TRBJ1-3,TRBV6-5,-,CASSTFGGAGNTIYF,TGTGCCAGCAGCACCTTTGGGGGGGCTGGAAACACCATATATTTT
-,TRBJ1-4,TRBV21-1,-,CASSCTGGRNEKLFF,TGTGCCAGCTCTTGTACCGGGGGGAGGAATGAAAAACTGTTTTTT
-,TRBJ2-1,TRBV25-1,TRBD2,CASGGAGGDNEQFF,TGTGCCAGCGGCGGGGCGGGAGGCGACAATGAGCAGTTCTTC
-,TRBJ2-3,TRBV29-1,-,CSVELPRGMRDTQYF,TGCAGCGTTGAGCTCCCTAGGGGGATGAGGGATACGCAGTATTTT
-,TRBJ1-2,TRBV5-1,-,CASSLVAGPNYGYTF,TGCGCCAGCAGCTTGGTGGCAGGCCCTAACTATGGCTACACCTTC
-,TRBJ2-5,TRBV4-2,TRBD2,CASSLLGGLAGGRETQYF,TGTGCCAGCAGTCTCCTGGGAGGACTAGCGGGAGGAAGGGAGACCCAGTACTTC
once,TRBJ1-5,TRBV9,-,CASSVAPNTDQPQHF,TGTGCCAGCAGCGTAGCTCCCAACACCGATCAGCCCCAGCATTTT